Listed below are T cell receptor beta chains from one sample, sequenced in a study of CD4+ T cells in melanoma. Generated by immunoSEQ multiplex PCR, the TCRdb table keeps only in-frame clones and is missing some. Counted here are 50,000 or so clones, roughly 89% occurring once; the ten biggest clones make up approximately 10%. The sequenced material came from peripheral blood. The receptors here all came from a human donor with melanoma. CDR3s include the opening cysteine and the closing phenylalanine or tryptophan. D genes are given only for firm matches. Size values are once, few and many counts, or a class for expanded clones, and some rows have none.

V: TRBV12-5; D: -; J: TRBJ1-5; size: -; CDR3: CASGRGIDSNQPQHF; DNA: TGTGCTAGTGGGAGGGGGATTGATAGCAATCAGCCCCAGCATTTT
V: TRBV7-2; D: -; J: TRBJ1-2; size: few; CDR3: CASSLPAVGGYTF; DNA: TGTGCCAGCAGCTTACCCGCGGTTGGTGGCTACACCTTC
V: TRBV2; D: TRBD2; J: TRBJ2-3; size: -; CDR3: CASSEGLAGGDTQYF; DNA: TGTGCCAGCAGTGAGGGACTAGCGGGGGGAGATACGCAGTATTTT
V: TRBV7-9; D: -; J: TRBJ1-1; size: -; CDR3: CASSSPGAIQPEAFF; DNA: TGTGCCAGCAGCTCCCCGGGGGCAATTCAGCCTGAAGCTTTCTTT
V: TRBV19; D: -; J: TRBJ2-7; size: -; CDR3: CASSPQASIGSYEQYF; DNA: TGTGCCAGTAGTCCACAGGCGTCAATAGGTTCCTACGAGCAGTACTTC
V: TRBV11-1; D: -; J: TRBJ2-7; size: once; CDR3: CASSLTRGLPYEQYF; DNA: TGTGCCAGCAGCTTAACAAGGGGCCTACCCTACGAGCAGTACTTC
V: TRBV29-1; D: -; J: TRBJ2-2; size: -; CDR3: CSVEDSFRELFF; DNA: TGCAGCGTTGAGGACAGTTTCCGGGAGCTGTTTTTT
V: TRBV9; D: TRBD2; J: TRBJ2-3; size: -; CDR3: CASSVAGGGTAGTDTQYF; DNA: TGTGCCAGCAGCGTAGCTGGCGGGGGGACCGCGGGCACAGATACGCAGTATTTT
V: TRBV15; D: -; J: TRBJ2-3; size: -; CDR3: CATRRPSGTLTQYF; DNA: TGTGCCACCAGGAGACCCTCCGGGACCTTAACGCAGTATTTT
V: TRBV5-4; D: -; J: TRBJ1-1; size: -; CDR3: CASSTGSLFEAFF; DNA: TGTGCCAGCAGCACCGGGTCCTTGTTTGAAGCTTTCTTT
V: TRBV18; D: -; J: TRBJ1-1; size: -; CDR3: CASSPKRASNTEAFF; DNA: TGTGCCAGCTCACCGAAACGGGCGTCGAACACTGAAGCTTTCTTT
V: TRBV9; D: -; J: TRBJ1-6; size: -; CDR3: CASSVDPAGESSPLHF; DNA: TGTGCCAGCAGCGTAGATCCGGCCGGGGAATCTTCACCCCTCCACTTT
V: TRBV29-1; D: -; J: TRBJ1-1; size: few; CDR3: CSSRGSNTEAFF; DNA: TGCAGCTCCCGGGGAAGCAACACTGAAGCTTTCTTT
V: TRBV7-8; D: -; J: TRBJ2-7; size: -; CDR3: CASSSTGARGYEQYF; DNA: TGTGCCAGCAGCTCTACGGGGGCCCGGGGCTACGAGCAGTACTTC
V: TRBV7-6; D: TRBD1; J: TRBJ1-2; size: -; CDR3: CASSLEQGYGYTF; DNA: TGTGCCAGCAGCTTAGAACAGGGGTACGGCTACACCTTC
V: TRBV27; D: TRBD1; J: TRBJ1-2; size: -; CDR3: CASSPGQGRYGYTF; DNA: TGTGCCAGCAGTCCTGGACAGGGGCGCTATGGCTACACCTTC
V: TRBV2; D: -; J: TRBJ1-2; size: -; CDR3: CASSDPKQDPSYYGYTF; DNA: TGTGCCAGCAGTGACCCCAAACAGGATCCCAGCTACTATGGCTACACCTTC
V: TRBV7-9; D: -; J: TRBJ2-3; size: -; CDR3: CASRPEGAGTDTQYF; DNA: TGTGCCAGCAGACCGGAGGGGGCGGGCACAGATACGCAGTATTTT
V: TRBV10-1; D: TRBD2; J: TRBJ2-1; size: -; CDR3: CASSLTPGLAPSSYNEQFF; DNA: TGCGCCAGCAGTCTTACGCCGGGACTAGCACCGAGCTCCTACAATGAGCAGTTCTTC
V: TRBV28; D: -; J: TRBJ1-6; size: -; CDR3: CASSSNGLGRFNSPLHF; DNA: TGTGCCAGCAGTTCTAACGGTCTGGGACGGTTTAATTCACCCCTCCACTTT
V: TRBV5-1; D: -; J: TRBJ1-1; size: -; CDR3: CASRDEYRDTEAFF; DNA: TGCGCCAGCAGGGATGAATACAGGGACACTGAAGCTTTCTTT
V: TRBV29-1; D: -; J: TRBJ2-1; size: -; CDR3: CSVERGLSYNEQFF; DNA: TGCAGCGTTGAAAGGGGACTCTCCTACAATGAGCAGTTCTTC
V: TRBV15; D: TRBD1; J: TRBJ1-4; size: -; CDR3: CATSYRGVEKLFF; DNA: TGTGCCACCAGTTACAGGGGTGTTGAAAAACTGTTTTTT
V: TRBV7-3; D: -; J: TRBJ2-2; size: -; CDR3: CASSLMNGELFF; DNA: TGTGCCAGCAGCTTAATGAACGGGGAGCTGTTTTTT
V: TRBV5-8; D: -; J: TRBJ2-2; size: -; CDR3: CASSAGGSGGPPGELFF; DNA: TGTGCCAGCAGCGCCGGGGGGTCCGGGGGGCCCCCCGGGGAGCTGTTTTTT
V: TRBV18; D: -; J: TRBJ1-5; size: -; CDR3: CASSPGPGGNQPQHF; DNA: TGTGCCAGCTCACCGGGGCCGGGTGGCAATCAGCCCCAGCATTTT
V: TRBV18; D: -; J: TRBJ1-2; size: -; CDR3: CASSPLLRDVYGYTF; DNA: TGTGCCAGCTCACCACTTCTCAGGGATGTCTATGGCTACACCTTC
V: TRBV7-3; D: -; J: TRBJ1-1; size: -; CDR3: CASSLAGRDTAFF; DNA: TGTGCCAGCAGCTTAGCGGGGAGGGACACGGCTTTCTTT
V: TRBV9; D: -; J: TRBJ2-1; size: -; CDR3: CASSSPGPSNEQFF; DNA: TGTGCCAGCAGCTCCCCCGGGCCTTCCAATGAGCAGTTCTTC
V: TRBV7-2; D: -; J: TRBJ2-1; size: -; CDR3: CASSLAVDYNEQFF; DNA: TGTGCCAGCAGCTTAGCAGTAGACTACAATGAGCAGTTCTTC
V: TRBV19; D: -; J: TRBJ1-1; size: -; CDR3: CASSPDPGAEAFF; DNA: TGTGCCAGTAGCCCCGACCCGGGGGCTGAAGCTTTCTTT
V: TRBV6-1; D: -; J: TRBJ1-5; size: once; CDR3: CASSGTASNQPQHF; DNA: TGTGCCAGCAGTGGGACAGCAAGCAATCAGCCCCAGCATTTT
V: TRBV4-3; D: -; J: TRBJ1-1; size: -; CDR3: CASSQDGRSGRANTEAFF; DNA: TGCGCCAGCAGCCAAGATGGAAGGTCAGGGAGGGCGAACACTGAAGCTTTCTTT
V: TRBV5-4; D: -; J: TRBJ2-7; size: once; CDR3: CASRHWGGGMYEQYF; DNA: TGTGCCAGCAGGCATTGGGGTGGGGGGATGTACGAGCAGTACTTC
V: TRBV2; D: -; J: TRBJ1-2; size: -; CDR3: CASSLSYGYTF; DNA: TGTGCCAGCAGTTTATCTTATGGCTACACCTTC
V: TRBV4-1; D: TRBD2; J: TRBJ2-7; size: -; CDR3: CASSQDHAVAGRYEQYF; DNA: TGCGCCAGCAGCCAAGATCACGCGGTAGCGGGGCGCTACGAGCAGTACTTC
V: TRBV27; D: -; J: TRBJ1-2; size: -; CDR3: CASSLNGVEAGYGYTF; DNA: TGTGCCAGCAGTTTAAACGGCGTGGAGGCTGGCTATGGCTACACCTTC
V: TRBV6-4; D: -; J: TRBJ1-6; size: -; CDR3: CARLLRVLNSPLHF; DNA: TGTGCCAGATTACTCAGGGTTCTAAATTCACCCCTCCACTTT
V: TRBV14; D: TRBD1; J: TRBJ2-5; size: -; CDR3: CASRMGQGGETQYF; DNA: TGTGCCAGCAGGATGGGACAGGGAGGAGAGACCCAGTACTTC
V: TRBV27; D: -; J: TRBJ1-1; size: -; CDR3: CASSLYRNTEAFF; DNA: TGTGCCAGCAGTTTATACAGGAACACTGAAGCTTTCTTT
V: TRBV21-1; D: -; J: TRBJ1-6; size: -; CDR3: CASEGDIDSPLHF; DNA: TGTGCCAGCGAAGGGGACATCGATTCACCCCTCCACTTT
V: TRBV5-1; D: TRBD1; J: TRBJ2-2; size: -; CDR3: CASSDSGTGATGELFF; DNA: TGCGCCAGCAGCGATTCCGGGACAGGGGCCACCGGGGAGCTGTTTTTT
V: TRBV6-5; D: -; J: TRBJ1-2; size: -; CDR3: CASIGRPGWSYTF; DNA: TGTGCCAGCATCGGACGTCCAGGGTGGAGCTACACCTTC
V: TRBV28; D: -; J: TRBJ1-4; size: -; CDR3: CASTQGSRNSLGEKLFF; DNA: TGTGCCAGCACCCAAGGATCCCGAAATTCCCTAGGCGAAAAACTGTTTTTT
V: TRBV11-2; D: TRBD2; J: TRBJ2-5; size: once; CDR3: CASSARTSGEGETQYF; DNA: TGTGCCAGCAGCGCCCGGACTAGCGGGGAGGGGGAGACCCAGTACTTC
V: TRBV7-2; D: TRBD1; J: TRBJ1-6; size: once; CDR3: CASSLISGGSFNSPLHF; DNA: TGTGCCAGCAGCCTGATTTCAGGGGGGAGCTTTAATTCACCCCTCCACTTT
V: TRBV28; D: TRBD1; J: TRBJ2-3; size: -; CDR3: CATEGASTDTQYF; DNA: TGTGCCACCGAGGGGGCTAGCACAGATACGCAGTATTTT
V: TRBV28; D: -; J: TRBJ1-5; size: -; CDR3: CASSAPGTVKLTQHF; DNA: TGTGCCAGCAGTGCCCCAGGCACTGTGAAATTGACCCAGCATTTT
V: TRBV12-5; D: -; J: TRBJ1-5; size: -; CDR3: CASALTGSQQPQHF; DNA: TGTGCTAGTGCCCTCACAGGGTCGCAACAGCCCCAGCATTTT
V: TRBV5-1; D: TRBD1; J: TRBJ2-1; size: few; CDR3: CASSRTGVRAYNEQFF; DNA: TGCGCCAGCAGCAGGACAGGGGTACGGGCCTACAATGAGCAGTTCTTC
V: TRBV18; D: TRBD1; J: TRBJ1-1; size: -; CDR3: CASSPRQGNTEAFF; DNA: TGTGCCAGCTCACCCCGACAGGGGAACACTGAAGCTTTCTTT
V: TRBV19; D: TRBD1; J: TRBJ2-3; size: medium-sized; CDR3: CASSSGGVQYF; DNA: TGTGCCAGTAGTTCAGGGGGCGTGCAGTATTTT
V: TRBV28; D: TRBD2; J: TRBJ2-3; size: once; CDR3: CASSLLGGSGGYTDTQYF; DNA: TGTGCCAGCAGTTTATTAGGTGGTAGCGGGGGCTACACAGATACGCAGTATTTT